The clone carrying this T cell receptor (beta chain) was recorded a few times. Antigen: not known. Genes here carry mouse names. The CDR3 goes on 4 residues after the read ends, and that part is filled in from the germline J gene. This sample is drawn from a study of CD8+ T cells in alopecia areata. Study overall: Skin from roughly 6-12-month-old C3H/HeJ graft donors with spontaneous alopecia went to approximately 6-11-week-old female C3H/HeJ mice. General study points: Researchers reported that TCR sharing among patients proved less clear than in mice, possibly HLA-linked.

With V trimmed by 2 bases and J by 3 bases, 4 bases remained unmatched. CDR1 and CDR2 (germline): MNHDT, YYDKIL. The CDR3 is made up of 15 amino acids. A panel of CD4, CD8alpha, NKG2D, NKG2ACE and other markers served to sort pooled cutaneous lymph node cells. Extracted RNA was reverse transcribed into cDNA, the sequencing template. The assay was immunoSEQ multiplex PCR, and TCRdb's table has in-frame clones only and misses some. This sample comprises over 250,000 clones, none seen once only. The sequence derives from a C3H/HeJ mouse with alopecia areata. This strain's MHC haplotype is H2-k. Sequenced: CD4+ T cells sorted from a lymph node. The V call is TRBV17, the J call TRBJ2-5; 8 nucleotides line up with TRBD2. The covered CDR3 bases are TGTGCTAGCAGTAGAAGGAACTGGGGGCAAGAC. Protein product: CASSRRNWGQD. The entire CDR3 is CASSRRNWGQDTQYF. The whole variable domain, filled in from reference TRBV17 and TRBJ2-5, reads DTTVKQNPRYKLARVGKPVNLICSQTMNHDTMYWYQKKPNQAPKLLLFYYDKILNREADTFEKFQSSRPNNSFCSLYIGSAGLEYSAMYLCASSRRNWGQDTQYFGPGTRLLVL.